This TCR beta chain was profiled in a study of blood T cell repertoires in COVID-19. Across the whole study: Acute-phase and convalescent COVID-19 samples originated in the United States, Italy and Spain. PBMCs, B-cell-depleted T cells, or T cells provided the cDNA or gDNA that made up the material.

Authors' analysis steps: Reference gene primer amplification in the assay estimated nucleated cell counts. TCRdb's copy holds only in-frame clones and misses some; the assay was immunoSEQ multiplex PCR. The V and J calls and clone size are taken from that table; D and trimming were inferred from the DNA. The data contain tens of thousands of clones, about 91% of them seen just once; the ten biggest clones take up 5% to 6.5%. Sequences were obtained from peripheral blood. The sequence was collected from a woman in her forties or fifties with acute or convalescent COVID-19.

Written as DNA, the CDR3 is TGTGCCAGCAGCCAATGGGGCAGGGGTGAGCACACCCACAATGAGCAGTTCTTC. Translated, it gives CASSQWGRGEHTHNEQFF. The chain joins TRBV3-1 (or the pseudogene TRBV3-2) to TRBJ2-1; TRBD1 is a possible D gene (6 bases). CDR1 and CDR2 from the germline V gene are LGHDT and YNNKEL (reference sequence). CDR3 length: 18 residues. Trimming took 2 bases from V and 5 from J, leaving 22 bases between them.